Following are 21 T cell receptor beta chains from one sample sequenced in a study of T cell repertoires in cytomegalovirus infection. TCRdb used MiXCR to reprocess the reads, holding one entry per CDR3 protein. The sample yields approximately 490,000 distinct CDR3 sequences, around 11% seen once. Material: PBMCs. These receptors were obtained from a human donor in good health (CMV status not recorded). Some clones in this sample may be carry-over from other donors' samples.

This chain joins TRBV9 and TRBJ2-4, with TRBD1 matching 7 bases. The germline CDR1 and CDR2 sequences are SGDLS and YYNGEE. This CDR3 comprises 16 residues. J was trimmed by 3 bases and V by 0 bases; bases with no gene match: 6. The CDR3 is CASSVATGVGKNIQYF. The CDR3 region has the DNA TGTGCCAGCAGCGTAGCTACAGGGGTGGGCAAAAACATTCAGTACTTC.

This chain connects TRBV29-1 to TRBJ2-1; D uncertain. V was shortened by 2 bases and J by 2 bases, with 13 bases between the two germline ends. Germline assignment: CDR1 SQVTM and CDR2 ANQGSEA. The CDR3 totals 15 residues. For the CDR3, the DNA is TGCAGCGTTGAAACCGGAGCTTGTGCCTACAATGAGCAGTTCTTC. It is translated as CSVETGACAYNEQFF.

The chain joins TRBV4-1 to TRBJ2-1; D remains ambiguous. This CDR3 contains 13 residues. V was cut by 0 bases and J by 10 bases, with 10 bases left in between. In germline, CDR1 is MGHRA, CDR2 YSYEKL. CDR3 coding DNA: TGCGCCAGCAGCCAAGATGGGGTCTCCGAGCAGTTCTTC. This encodes CASSQDGVSEQFF.

This rearrangement joins TRBV29-1 to TRBJ2-7, with D perhaps TRBD1 or TRBD2 (5 bases each). Germline V CDR1 and CDR2: SQVTM, ANQGSEA. There are 14 residues in the CDR3. The V end lost 0 bases, the J end lost 2 bases, and 11 bases lay between the germline ends. CDR3 sequence: CSVEEGTATYEQYF. DNA for the CDR3: TGCAGCGTTGAAGAGGGGACCGCGACCTACGAGCAGTACTTC.

This clonotype has a count of ten or more. The V gene is TRBV15, the J gene TRBJ2-2; TRBD2 is a possible D gene (6 bases). V lost 0 bases, J lost 5 bases, and 7 bases lay in between. The CDR3 extends over 14 amino acids. Per the germline V gene, CDR1 is LNHNV and CDR2 is YYDKDF (reference sequence). CDR3 region: CATSRDRGTGELFF. CDR3 sequence (DNA): TGTGCCACCAGCAGAGATCGGGGGACCGGGGAGCTGTTTTTT. The full variable domain, with the rest looked up from reference TRBV15 and TRBJ2-2, is DAMVIQNPRYQVTQFGKPVTLSCSQTLNHNVMYWYQQKSSQAPKLLFHYYDKDFNNEADTPDNFQSRRPNTSFCFLDIRSPGLGDTAMYLCATSRDRGTGELFFGEGSRLTVL.

This clonotype was detected many times. The chain joins TRBV20-1 to TRBJ1-1; no clear D. Germline V gene sequence: CDR1 DFQATT, CDR2 SNEGSKA (reference sequence). V lost 6 bases, J lost 1 base, and 9 bases lay in between. The CDR3 covers 12 residues. The CDR3, as DNA: TGCAGTGCCAGGCGGAGGAACACTGAAGCTTTCTTT. Translation gives CSARRRNTEAFF.

This clonotype was detected ten times or more. The chain is built from TRBV5-5 and TRBJ2-7, with D maybe TRBD2 (6 bases). Per the germline V gene, CDR1 is SGHKS and CDR2 is YYEKEE (reference sequence). The V gene lost 4 bases and the J gene lost 5 bases, with 13 bases spanning the gap. The CDR3 covers 13 residues. The CDR3 sequence: CASSGDWADEQYF. The CDR3 DNA sequence: TGTGCCAGCAGCGGGGACTGGGCCGACGAGCAGTACTTC.

This clonotype was observed a handful of times. This rearrangement joins TRBV24-1 to TRBJ2-5, with 8 bases fitting TRBD2. Germline lookup yields CDR1 KGHDR and CDR2 SFDVKD. The CDR3 is made up of 15 amino acids. V was pared by 5 bases and J by 5 bases, with 9 bases of the junction left unmatched. The CDR3 nucleotides are TGTGCCACCAGTGTCCCCCTCGGGGGGGCGGAGACCCAGTACTTC. This translates into CATSVPLGGAETQYF.

V gene TRBV13 combines with J gene TRBJ1-1; unclear D gene. CDR1 is PRHDT, CDR2 FYEKMQ, per germline (reference sequence). Trimming pared 5 bases from V and 2 bases from J, leaving 9 bases between. The length of the CDR3 is 13 residues. The CDR3, as DNA: TGTGCCAGCAGCATGCGTTTTAACACTGAAGCTTTCTTT. Amino acids: CASSMRFNTEAFF.

This clonotype appeared many times. The chain is built from TRBV7-6 and TRBJ2-2, with TRBD1 identical over 9 bases. The CDR3 has 15 residues. V dropped 5 bases and J dropped 2; count of bases not matched to a gene: 3. Germline V gene data show CDR1 as SGHVS and CDR2 as FNYEAQ. CDR3: CASSATGGNTGELFF. CDR3 DNA: TGTGCCAGCAGCGCGACAGGGGGAAACACCGGGGAGCTGTTTTTT. The variable domain in full, with the rest retrieved from reference TRBV7-6 and TRBJ2-2, is GAGVSQSPRYKVTKRGQDVALRCDPISGHVSLYWYRQALGQGPEFLTYFNYEAQQDKSGLPNDRFSAERPEGSISTLTIQRTEQRDSAMYRCASSATGGNTGELFFGEGSRLTVL.

This clonotype was seen ten or more times. The V and J genes are TRBV7-9 and TRBJ2-1; no firm D call. The germline CDR1 and CDR2 sequences are SEHNR and FQNEAQ (reference sequence). The CDR3 sequence is 13 residues long. V gave up 5 bases and J gave up 5 bases, with 10 bases separating them. The CDR3 DNA is TGTGCCAGCAGCCCCCCGGTACACAATGAGCAGTTCTTC. This sequence encodes CASSPPVHNEQFF. Combining the CDR3 with reference TRBV7-9 and TRBJ2-1 gives the whole variable domain DTGVSQNPRHKITKRGQNVTFRCDPISEHNRLYWYRQTLGQGPEFLTYFQNEAQLEKSRLLSDRFSAERPKGSFSTLEIQRTEQGDSAMYLCASSPPVHNEQFFGPGTRLTVL.

In this sample, this clonotype turned up many times. This chain connects TRBV20-1 to TRBJ2-2; D tentatively fits TRBD1 or TRBD2 (5 bases each). V gave up 3 bases and J gave up 6 bases, with 20 bases separating them. The CDR3 totals 16 residues. The V gene's germline CDR1 is DFQATT and CDR2 SNEGSKA (reference sequence). Written as DNA, the CDR3 is TGCAGTGCTAGGGCCCCCGGGACCGGAAGGTCCGGGGAGCTGTTTTTT. Translation: CSARAPGTGRSGELFF.

This clonotype was found many times. The chain links TRBV7-9 to TRBJ1-1; D gene unclear. Per germline, CDR1 SEHNR and CDR2 FQNEAQ (reference sequence). V gave up 3 bases and J gave up 0 bases, with 5 bases separating them. There are 13 residues in the CDR3. The CDR3 region is CASSFLVNTEAFF. The CDR3, as DNA: TGTGCCAGCAGCTTTCTAGTGAACACTGAAGCTTTCTTT.

The chain carries TRBV11-2 and TRBJ2-5; D gene uncertain. Per the germline V gene, CDR1 is SGHAT and CDR2 is FQNNGV. The V gene lost 6 bases and the J gene lost 5 bases, with 13 bases spanning the gap. CDR3 length: 13 residues. Here the CDR3 reads CASRSLISETQYF. CDR3 sequence (DNA): TGTGCCAGCAGATCTCTTATTAGTGAGACCCAGTACTTC.

In this sample, this clonotype turned up many times. V is TRBV11-3 and J is TRBJ2-7; D remains ambiguous. Germline V lookup: CDR1 SGHNT, CDR2 YENEEA. This CDR3 is built from 15 residues. V was shortened by 0 bases and J by 3 bases, with 12 bases between the two germline ends. This chain's CDR3 is CASSLDPGSNYEQYF. The CDR3 DNA sequence: TGTGCCAGCAGCTTAGACCCAGGTTCCAACTACGAGCAGTACTTC.

This clonotype has a handful of counts. The rearrangement joins TRBV29-1 to TRBJ2-1, with D uncertain. The CDR3 sequence is 13 residues long. V shed 2 bases and J shed 2 bases, with 7 bases lying between them. CDR1 is SQVTM, CDR2 ANQGSEA, per germline. CDR3 nucleotide sequence: TGCAGCGTTGAATTGGAACCCTACAATGAGCAGTTCTTC. Protein sequence: CSVELEPYNEQFF.

At least ten counts were recorded for this clonotype. The rearrangement links TRBV5-6 to TRBJ2-7; 8 positions agree with TRBD1. Losses at the gene ends were 0 bases for V and 5 bases for J; bases not matched to a gene: 7. Germline V lookup: CDR1 SGHDT, CDR2 YYEEEE. The CDR3 extends over 15 amino acids. The CDR3 region is CASSLDDRGRDEQYF. The CDR3 DNA sequence: TGTGCCAGCAGCTTGGATGACAGGGGAAGGGACGAGCAGTACTTC.

Many counts were recorded for this clonotype. DNA for the CDR3: TGTGCCAGCAGAGGCGGTCGGGGCGAGCAGTACTTC. This sequence encodes CASRGGRGEQYF. This chain links TRBV28 with TRBJ2-7; tentatively, D is TRBD2 (5 bases). The CDR3 length is 12 residues. V gave up 6 bases and J gave up 6 bases, with 12 bases separating them. Looked up from germline, CDR1 is MDHEN and CDR2 is SYDVKM.

The chain employs TRBV5-1 and TRBJ2-3; no definite D call. The length of the CDR3 is 12 residues. Trimming cost V 5 bases and J 0 bases, with 4 bases left between them. The germline gives CDR1 SGHRS, CDR2 YFSETQ. CDR3 protein: CASRSSTDTQYF. Written as DNA, the CDR3 is TGCGCCAGCAGATCTAGCACAGATACGCAGTATTTT. Looking up the rest from reference TRBV5-1 and TRBJ2-3 gives the full variable domain: KAGVTQTPRYLIKTRGQQVTLSCSPISGHRSVSWYQQTPGQGLQFLFEYFSETQRNKGNFPGRFSGRQFSNSRSEMNVSTLELGDSALYLCASRSSTDTQYFGPGTRLTVL.

This clonotype was counted at least ten times. The chain recombines TRBV4-1 with TRBJ2-5; TRBD2 matches at 9 bases. Germline CDR1 reads MGHRA; CDR2 reads YSYEKL. This CDR3 is built from 14 residues. V was clipped by 5 bases and J by 7 bases; unmatched bases: 8. The CDR3 sequence is CASSEAGGPLTQYF. The CDR3 coding sequence is TGCGCCAGCAGCGAGGCGGGGGGGCCGTTGACCCAGTACTTC.

As concerns this clonotype: This likely stems from a read error, as it lies one base from a far larger clone. The CDR3 protein is CASSWTANYGYTF. For the CDR3, the DNA is TGTGCCAGCAGTTGGACAGCTAACTATGGCTACACCTTC. The genes are TRBV27 and TRBJ1-2, with D possibly TRBD1 on 6 matching bases. Germline-derived CDR1 and CDR2 are MNHEY and SMNVEV (reference sequence). V was pared by 4 bases and J by 0 bases, with 6 bases between. CDR3 length: 13 amino acids.